The 25 T cell receptor beta chains presented below share a single source sample, sequenced in a study of neurological immune-mediated disorders. One entry per CDR3 protein results from TCRdb running MiXCR on the 5' RACE reads. The sample gives more than 25,000 distinct CDR3 sequences, about 4.1% of which show up once; 20% to 25% is in the top ten. Sequencing was carried out using CD4+ T cells from blood. All receptors derive from a woman between 40 and 50 years old in good health.

This clonotype was seen at least ten times. The gene calls are TRBV6-6 and TRBJ1-4; a weak D match, TRBD1 (6 bases). The germline gives CDR1 MNHNY, CDR2 SVGAGI (reference sequence). This CDR3 is 13 amino acids long. The ends were cut back, 6 bases at V and 5 bases at J, with 10 bases in the middle. CDR3 nucleotides: TGTGCCAGCAGAGACAGGAGGAATGAAAAACTGTTTTTT. Protein product: CASRDRRNEKLFF.

Ten or more counts support this clonotype. The V gene is TRBV7-9, the J gene TRBJ2-3; D gene ambiguous. This CDR3 region has 15 residues. Per the germline V gene, CDR1 is SEHNR and CDR2 is FQNEAQ (reference sequence). Trimming cost V 1 base and J 4 bases, with 12 bases left between them. The CDR3 nucleotides read TGTGCCAGCAGCTTAGAACGGCGGTGGGCAGATACGCAGTATTTT. Translated: CASSLERRWADTQYF.

This clonotype occurred many times. The V and J genes are TRBV5-1 and TRBJ2-1; no clear D. With 2 bases removed from V and 5 bases from J, the gap between germline ends came to 8 bases. Germline V gene data show CDR1 as SGHRS and CDR2 as YFSETQ. The CDR3 is 13 residues long. In nucleotides, the CDR3 is TGCGCCAGCAGCTTTGGCGGTGACAATGAGCAGTTCTTC. Its translation: CASSFGGDNEQFF.

The rearrangement links TRBV5-6 to TRBJ2-7; no firm D call. The germline V gene has CDR1 SGHDT and CDR2 YYEEEE. V lost 4 bases, J lost 2 bases, and 7 bases lay in between. This CDR3 is 12 amino acids long. This CDR3 reads CASSHNPYEQYF. The CDR3 region has the DNA TGTGCCAGCAGCCACAACCCCTACGAGCAGTACTTC.

This clonotype was counted at least ten times. V usage is TRBV20-1 and J usage is TRBJ2-2; D may be TRBD2 (5 bases). The V gene's germline CDR1 is DFQATT and CDR2 SNEGSKA (reference sequence). Trimming took 5 bases from V and 7 from J, leaving 14 bases between them. The CDR3 spans 13 residues. CDR3 DNA: TGCAGTGCTTGGGCTCTCGGGGTCGGGGAGCTGTTTTTT. It yields the protein CSAWALGVGELFF.

This clonotype was counted many times. The chain has TRBV28 and TRBJ1-2, with 10 bases matching TRBD1. V lost 6 bases, J lost 8 bases, and 6 bases stayed unmatched. The germline V gene encodes CDR1 MDHEN and CDR2 SYDVKM. This CDR3 comprises 13 residues. CDR3 in amino acids: CASRTGGSEGYTF. The CDR3 DNA sequence: TGTGCCAGCAGGACAGGGGGCTCGGAAGGCTACACCTTC.

This clonotype came up many times. V and J are TRBV20-1 and TRBJ2-1; TRBD2 matches 13 bases. The length of the CDR3 is 15 residues. Per germline, CDR1 DFQATT and CDR2 SNEGSKA (reference sequence). The trim removed 3 bases at V and 9 bases at J, leaving 8 bases unmatched. CDR3 in DNA: TGCAGTGCTAGCCAAACTAGCGGGGGGGCCAGTGAGCAGTTCTTC. Its protein is CSASQTSGGASEQFF.

The table lists this clonotype with many counts. The rearrangement links TRBV20-1 to TRBJ2-1, with 10 bases identical to TRBD2. This CDR3 has 17 amino acids. V was pared by 5 bases and J by 7 bases, with 17 bases of the junction left unmatched. Germline CDR1 reads DFQATT; CDR2 reads SNEGSKA (reference sequence). DNA of the CDR3: TGCAGTGCTCCTCCCACCAGCGGGAGGGCTCGTGAAAATGAGCAGTTCTTC. Protein sequence: CSAPPTSGRARENEQFF.

This clonotype showed up many times. The genes are TRBV6-5 and TRBJ1-1; D gene ambiguous. The CDR3 covers 13 residues. Germline V gene sequence: CDR1 MNHEY, CDR2 SVGAGI. Trimming pared 2 bases from V and 2 bases from J, leaving 6 bases between. The CDR3: CASSYRDNTEAFF. CDR3 coding DNA: TGTGCCAGCAGTTACCGGGATAACACTGAAGCTTTCTTT.

This clonotype was observed at least ten times. This sequence joins TRBV28 and TRBJ2-3; D call uncertain. Germline V lookup: CDR1 MDHEN, CDR2 SYDVKM. V was clipped by 5 bases and J by 0 bases, with 18 bases between them. The CDR3 length is 17 residues. The CDR3 nucleotides read TGTGCCAGCAGTCCCCCGACTTTTGCGGCCAGCACAGATACGCAGTATTTT. It specifies CASSPPTFAASTDTQYF. The full variable domain, in which reference TRBV28 and TRBJ2-3 provide the parts outside the CDR3, is DVKVTQSSRYLVKRTGEKVFLECVQDMDHENMFWYRQDPGLGLRLIYFSYDVKMKEKGDIPEGYSVSREKKERFSLILESASTNQTSMYLCASSPPTFAASTDTQYFGPGTRLTVL.

This clonotype was recorded many times. This chain uses TRBV20-1 with TRBJ1-2; no reliable D call. Germline V gene lookup returns CDR1 DFQATT and CDR2 SNEGSKA (reference sequence). CDR3 length equals 14 residues. V lost 5 bases to trimming and J lost 3 bases, with 16 bases between them. The chain's CDR3 is CSARPRSAHYGYTF. In nucleotides, the CDR3 is TGCAGTGCTCGTCCTCGTTCGGCGCACTATGGCTACACCTTC.

This clonotype was counted at least ten times. V usage is TRBV20-1 and J usage is TRBJ1-5; maybe TRBD1 (6 bases). V gave up 3 bases and J gave up 5 bases, with 17 bases separating them. From germline, CDR1 is DFQATT and CDR2 SNEGSKA (reference sequence). The CDR3 is 15 amino acids. The CDR3 bases are TGCAGTGCTAGGGAACAGGGTCGTCCGGATCAGCCCCAGCATTTT. Translating it yields CSAREQGRPDQPQHF.

This clonotype was counted at least ten times. The V gene is TRBV12-3 or TRBV12-4, the J gene TRBJ1-2, with a possible D match to TRBD1 (5 bases). The V gene lost 5 bases and the J gene lost 2 bases, with 12 bases spanning the gap. CDR3 length equals 14 residues. CDR3 in amino acids: CASSVGHANYGYTF. The DNA for the CDR3 is TGTGCCAGCAGTGTTGGACATGCGAACTATGGCTACACCTTC.

This clonotype was detected ten times or more. The rearrangement uses TRBV20-1 and TRBJ2-7; no clear D gene. Trimming pared 6 bases from V and 2 bases from J, leaving 17 bases between. The CDR3 extends over 14 amino acids. Germline V gives CDR1 DFQATT, CDR2 SNEGSKA (reference sequence). The CDR3 sequence: CSATRPKSTYEQYF. The DNA of the CDR3 is TGCAGTGCCACACGGCCCAAGTCCACCTACGAGCAGTACTTC.

This clonotype was observed at least ten times. The chain links TRBV5-1 to TRBJ2-3; D may be TRBD2 (6 bases). The CDR3 runs 14 residues. V was clipped by 0 bases and J by 4 bases, with 9 bases between them. Germline V gives CDR1 SGHRS, CDR2 YFSETQ. CDR3 sequence (DNA): TGCGCCAGCAGCTTGGGGACTATATCAGATACGCAGTATTTT. Its translation is CASSLGTISDTQYF.

Ten or more counts support this clonotype. The chain links TRBV6-5 to TRBJ2-5; tentatively, D is TRBD1 or TRBD2 (5 bases each). The length of the CDR3 is 13 residues. V lost 2 bases and J lost 5, with 9 bases in between. The germline V gene has CDR1 MNHEY and CDR2 SVGAGI. CDR3 sequence reads: CASSYVRGETQYF. DNA for the CDR3: TGTGCCAGCAGTTACGTGAGGGGTGAGACCCAGTACTTC.

This clonotype was observed at least ten times. This rearrangement joins TRBV3-1 to TRBJ2-1; 7 nucleotides match TRBD1. Trimming at V came to 3 bases and at J to 6 bases, leaving 8 bases not matched to a gene. The CDR3 spans 15 residues. The germline V gene encodes CDR1 LGHDT and CDR2 YNNKEL (reference sequence). The CDR3 sequence is CASSQGTDPLNEQFF. Written as DNA, the CDR3 is TGTGCCAGCAGCCAGGGGACAGACCCACTCAATGAGCAGTTCTTC.

At least ten counts were recorded for this clonotype. J is TRBJ1-3 and V is TRBV12-3 or TRBV12-4; D is perhaps TRBD1 (6 bases). CDR3 length: 13 residues. Trimming pared 6 bases from V and 0 bases from J, leaving 6 bases between. The CDR3 nucleotides are TGTGCCAGCAGACAGGGCTCTGGAAACACCATATATTTT. It codes for CASRQGSGNTIYF.

This clonotype was observed at least ten times. The J gene is TRBJ1-2, the V gene TRBV10-3, with D unresolved. Germline CDR1 reads ENHRY; CDR2 reads SYGVKD. V lost 8 bases, J lost 4 bases, and 14 bases lay in between. This CDR3 is built from 13 residues. The CDR3 is CAIGELDAYGYTF. For the CDR3, the DNA is TGTGCCATCGGGGAGCTGGATGCCTATGGCTACACCTTC.

The table lists this clonotype with many counts. The rearrangement joins TRBV5-6 to TRBJ2-1; unclear D gene. Per germline, CDR1 SGHDT and CDR2 YYEEEE. Trimming cost V 3 bases and J 0 bases, with 4 bases left between them. The CDR3 spans 13 residues. CDR3 loop: CASSWDSYNEQFF. The CDR3 DNA reads as TGTGCCAGCAGCTGGGACTCCTACAATGAGCAGTTCTTC.

This clonotype appeared many times. The rearrangement joins TRBV3-1 to TRBJ1-4; no definite D call. Deletions cut 3 bases from V and 4 bases from J, with 12 bases between. Germline-derived CDR1 and CDR2 are LGHDT and YNNKEL (reference sequence). This CDR3 has 15 amino acids. The CDR3 DNA reads TGTGCCAGCAGCCATATCCGGGGAGGTAATGAAAAACTGTTTTTT. Residues: CASSHIRGGNEKLFF. Looking up the rest from reference TRBV3-1 and TRBJ1-4 gives the full variable domain: DTAVSQTPKYLVTQMGNDKSIKCEQNLGHDTMYWYKQDSKKFLKIMFSYNNKELIINETVPNRFSPKSPDKAHLNLHINSLELGDSAVYFCASSHIRGGNEKLFFGSGTQLSVL.

This clonotype was detected ten times or more. The chain combines TRBV5-1 with TRBJ2-1; tentative D call: TRBD1 (6 bases). CDR1 SGHRS and CDR2 YFSETQ come from the germline V gene. CDR3 size: 17 residues. Trimming left V 0 bases short and J 4 bases short, with 17 bases between. The CDR3 DNA follows: TGCGCCAGCAGCTTGGCCAAGACCGGGACACCTTACAATGAGCAGTTCTTC. It translates to CASSLAKTGTPYNEQFF.

This clonotype came up many times. The genes are TRBV5-1 and TRBJ2-7, with 7 bases fitting TRBD2. CDR3 length: 14 amino acids. The ends lost 4 bases at V and 3 bases at J; junction bases unmatched: 7. CDR1 is SGHRS, CDR2 YFSETQ, per germline. In DNA, the CDR3 is TGCGCCAGCAGCCGGACTAGTGGAGTCTACGAGCAGTACTTC. It is translated as CASSRTSGVYEQYF.

This clonotype was seen at least ten times. The chain has TRBV12-3 or TRBV12-4 and TRBJ2-7, with D unresolved. The CDR3 consists of 13 residues. The ends were cut back, 3 bases at V and 5 bases at J, with 11 bases in the middle. CDR3 sequence (DNA): TGTGCCAGCAGTTTGAACATTTTTAACGAGCAGTACTTC. It is translated as CASSLNIFNEQYF.

Many counts were recorded for this clonotype. The CDR3 DNA follows: TGTGCCAGTAGTATAGAGGCCAATCAGCCCCAGCATTTT. It codes for CASSIEANQPQHF. The V gene is TRBV19, the J gene TRBJ1-5; D is uncertain. This CDR3 region has 13 residues. Trimming left V 0 bases short and J 3 bases short, with 3 bases between. CDR1 LNHDA and CDR2 SQIVND come from the germline V gene (reference sequence).